Reported below is one T cell receptor (beta chain). Stated treatment: about 20 received Ad26.COV2.S at low or high dose, single or two shots; 5 received placebo; per-sample allocation not given. Sampling was performed 63 days after the first vaccine or placebo injection. Germline assignment: CDR1 MNHEY and CDR2 SMNVEV (reference sequence). V was cut by 6 bases and J by 6 bases, with 11 bases left in between. The CDR3 spans 12 residues. These data originate in a study of Ad26.COV2.S vaccination and SARS-CoV-2 variants. The wider study: Among those in the COV1001 Ad26.COV2.S trial arm was the donor.

Using immunoSEQ multiplex PCR, the repertoire was profiled, and TCRdb retains in-frame clones only, with some absent. The repertoire consists of about 680,000 clones, with around 90% occurring once and the leading ten covering approximately 1.5%. The specimen was peripheral blood, collected in a trial of Ad26.COV2.S vaccine versus placebo. The source of this sequence is a person between 18 and 65 years old who received the Ad26.COV2.S COVID-19 vaccine or a placebo. This sequence joins TRBV27 and TRBJ1-2; D may be TRBD1 (5 bases). In DNA form, the CDR3 reads TGTGCCAGCAGAGAAGGGGTTAATGGCTACACCTTC. Its protein is CASREGVNGYTF.